A single TCR beta chain is shown here with its context. Antigen: not known. Without the conserved terminal phenylalanine or tryptophan, this CDR3 likely stems from a read error. The sample originates from a study of tumor-infiltrating lymphocytes in primary liver carcinoma. Between 20 and 30 mg of unsorted bulk tissue served as the source from which RNA and DNA were co-extracted. Study-level findings and limits: Blood's top-250-clone fraction was significantly lower than that of tumors (p = 0.039).

Constant-region priming of around 500 ng total RNA yielded TCR beta cDNA. Three nested multiplex PCR rounds, a slightly modified ARM-PCR, produced the libraries for TCR beta. For around 9 cycles apiece, the opening two PCR rounds ran with TRBV1-TRBV30 forward primers and a C-beta reverse primer. One entry per CDR3 protein results from TCRdb running MiXCR on the multiplex PCR reads. The data contain around 37,000 distinct CDR3 sequences, approximately 82% of them seen just once; the ten biggest clones take up 37%. This CDR3 has 15 residues. Per the germline V gene, CDR1 is MNHNS and CDR2 is SASEGT. Sequenced: tumor-adjacent normal liver tissue. This receptor was taken from a man between 35 and 55 years old with primary liver carcinoma and hepatitis B virus infection. The genes are TRBV6-1 and TRBJ2-1; 9 bases align to TRBD2. As DNA, the CDR3 is TGTGCCAGCTGTGAAGAAGCGGGAGGATACAATGTGCAGTTCTTA. Its protein is CASCEEAGGYNVQFL.